Presented here are 14 T cell receptor beta chains from one specimen sequenced in a study of molecular identifiers for immune sequencing clone quantification. MiXCR, applied by TCRdb to the PCR reads, yields one record per CDR3 protein. Altogether 100,000 or so distinct CDR3 sequences are present, 35% to 40% being singletons, with the ten largest covering 4% to 5%. Input material: naive CD8+ T cells from blood, with Jurkat cell RNA spiked in. Sample subset: FACS-sorted CD8+CD4-CCR7+CD45RA+ naive T cells. Receptor source: a human donor in good health. Some libraries in this study had Jurkat cell RNA spiked in.

To note about this clonotype: One end of the junction varies from germline; a read error may be responsible. The rearrangement joins TRBV7-9 to TRBJ2-3; D unresolved. Germline V gene lookup returns CDR1 SEHNR and CDR2 FQNEAQ (reference sequence). The CDR3 runs to 13 residues. The DNA of the CDR3 is TGTGCCAGCGGCTTGCCTGTGGCGGATACGCAGTATTTT. Protein product: CASGLPVADTQYF.

At least ten counts were recorded for this clonotype. V usage is TRBV6-2 or TRBV6-3 and J usage is TRBJ2-6; possibly TRBD2 for D (5 bases). CDR1 MNHEY and CDR2 SVGEGT come from the germline V gene. V was trimmed by 7 bases and J by 12 bases, leaving 16 bases between them. The CDR3 totals 13 residues. CDR3 in DNA: TGTGCCAGCACTGACGTATCGGGGTCCGTCCTGACTTTC. This encodes CASTDVSGSVLTF.

This clonotype has at least ten counts. The V gene is TRBV2, the J gene TRBJ2-7; 9 positions agree with TRBD2. CDR1 and CDR2 (germline): SNHLY, FYNNEI. The CDR3 is 15 amino acids. V gave up 6 bases and J gave up 2 bases; unmatched junction bases: 8. CDR3 DNA sequence: TGTGCCAGCAGCGAACTTAGCGGGGGCCCCTACGAGCAGTACTTC. Translated: CASSELSGGPYEQYF.

V and J are TRBV6-5 and TRBJ2-3, with 13 nucleotides matching TRBD2. Germline V gene lookup returns CDR1 MNHEY and CDR2 SVGAGI. Germline trimming cut 2 bases from V and 2 bases from J; bases unmatched to any gene: 7. The CDR3 totals 18 residues. This CDR3 reads CASSYGPGTSGITDTQYF. CDR3 nucleotides: TGTGCCAGCAGTTACGGGCCCGGGACTAGCGGGATCACAGATACGCAGTATTTT.

Note on this clonotype: Just one base apart from a much larger clone, this may be a read error. The CDR3 end shows no conserved phenylalanine or tryptophan, and so a read error is likely. The chain recombines TRBV7-8 with TRBJ2-3, with 11 bases identical to TRBD2. The germline V gene has CDR1 SGHVS and CDR2 FQNEAQ. V lost 3 bases, J lost 6 bases, and 2 bases stayed unmatched. The CDR3 covers 14 residues. The CDR3 region has the DNA TGTGCCAGCAGCTTTAGCGGGAGGGGCGATACGCAGTATATT. This translates into CASSFSGRGDTQYI.

Many counts were recorded for this clonotype. The genes are TRBV9 and TRBJ2-3; 10 nucleotides agree with TRBD1. Trimming took 7 bases from V and 4 from J; bases not matched to a gene: 3. The CDR3 runs to 13 residues. CDR1 is SGDLS, CDR2 YYNGEE, per germline. In DNA form, the CDR3 reads TGTGCCAGCGGGACAGGGGCCCCAGATACGCAGTATTTT. Translating it yields CASGTGAPDTQYF.

This clonotype was counted at least ten times. This chain links TRBV29-1 with TRBJ2-4; 8 bases map to TRBD2. Looked up from germline, CDR1 is SQVTM and CDR2 is ANQGSEA. The CDR3 sequence is 16 residues long. Trimming at V came to 4 bases and at J to 3 bases, leaving 11 bases not matched to a gene. The CDR3, as DNA: TGCAGCGTTGTCCCATTAGCGGGAAGGGTCAAAAACATTCAGTACTTC. It specifies CSVVPLAGRVKNIQYF.

This clonotype was observed a few times. The chain recombines TRBV28 with TRBJ2-2; 9 bases are a match to TRBD2. Germline CDR1 reads MDHEN; CDR2 reads SYDVKM. There are 18 residues in the CDR3. Germline trimming cut 5 bases from V and 4 bases from J; bases unmatched to any gene: 14. In nucleotides, the CDR3 is TGTGCCAGCAGTCCCAGAATAGCGGGAGTCATTGGCACCGGGGAGCTGTTTTTT. This encodes CASSPRIAGVIGTGELFF.

This clonotype was seen repeatedly, ten times or more. This rearrangement joins TRBV28 to TRBJ1-1; 9 bases match TRBD1. Germline V gene data show CDR1 as MDHEN and CDR2 as SYDVKM. The CDR3 is 14 residues long. Trimming cost V 6 bases and J 4 bases; bases outside gene matches: 6. The CDR3 sequence: CASSHRGLGTEAFF. In DNA form, the CDR3 reads TGTGCCAGCAGCCACAGGGGGCTCGGCACTGAAGCTTTCTTT.

On this clonotype itself: As the CDR3 is not closed by the conserved phenylalanine or tryptophan, this likely results from a read error. This chain joins TRBV29-1 and TRBJ1-1; the D is unclear. Germline lookup yields CDR1 SQVTM and CDR2 ANQGSEA. Trimming pared 7 bases from V and 4 bases from J, leaving 13 bases between. The CDR3 contains 12 residues. CDR3 coding DNA: TGCAGCGCGGACGGTATGATCACTGAAGCTTTCATT. Amino acids: CSADGMITEAFI.

A few counts support this clonotype. The junction departs from the called germline gene at one end, perhaps through a read error. The chain carries TRBV7-7 and TRBJ2-7; D is unclear. CDR3 length: 15 residues. Germline V CDR1 and CDR2: SSHAT, FNYEAQ (reference sequence). The CDR3: CASSFFAPISYEQYF. The CDR3 DNA is TGTGCTAGCAGCTTCTTCGCTCCTATCTCCTACGAGCAGTACTTC.

This clonotype was recorded at least ten times. The chain carries TRBV28 and TRBJ2-7; TRBD1 or TRBD2 may be the D gene (5 bases each). Trimming pared 3 bases from V and 0 bases from J, leaving 12 bases between. This CDR3 has 15 residues. CDR1 MDHEN and CDR2 SYDVKM come from the germline V gene. In DNA, the CDR3 is TGTGCCAGCAGTTTCCGGGGCCCGAGCTCCTACGAGCAGTACTTC. Amino acids: CASSFRGPSSYEQYF.

The chain is built from TRBV7-9 and TRBJ2-2; 9 bases line up with TRBD1. This CDR3 spans 16 amino acids. The germline V gene has CDR1 SEHNR and CDR2 FQNEAQ (reference sequence). V shed 5 bases and J 4 bases; nucleotides not matched to a gene: 8. CDR3: CASSRGTGRVTGELFF. CDR3 in DNA: TGTGCCAGCAGCCGAGGGACAGGGCGGGTCACCGGGGAGCTGTTTTTT.

This chain connects TRBV7-2 to TRBJ2-1, with 10 bases lining up with TRBD2. The CDR3 consists of 16 residues. Germline lookup yields CDR1 SGHTA and CDR2 FQGNSA. V was pared by 3 bases and J by 4 bases, with 6 bases of the junction left unmatched. The CDR3 bases are TGTGCCAGCAGCTTGGGACTAGCGTATGATTACAATGAGCAGTTCTTC. Translation: CASSLGLAYDYNEQFF.